The source of this T cell receptor (beta chain) is a study of siplizumab effects on memory and regulatory T cells. With respect to this clone: No antigen is known for it.

Coculture of mixed lymphocyte reaction cells was performed at 37°C for 5 to 7 days. The germline V gene encodes CDR1 MNHNS and CDR2 SASEGT. CDR3 length: 15 residues. Trimming removed 5 bases at V and 2 bases at J, with 16 bases between. Produced via immunoSEQ multiplex PCR; TCRdb's table is partial and in-frame only. The profile shows nearly 4,500 clones, around half of them singletons. The sample was CFSE-low (dividing) CD4+ T cells sorted from an allogeneic mixed lymphocyte reaction. The sequence came from a human donor in good health; the cells came from an allogeneic mixed lymphocyte reaction. Some clones in this sample may be carry-over from other donors' samples. This chain links TRBV6-1 with TRBJ2-7, with D perhaps TRBD2 (6 bases). The CDR3 protein is CASSSGGALTYEQYF. The CDR3 bases are TGTGCCAGCAGTTCCGGGGGAGCCCTGACCTACGAGCAGTACTTC.